The rows below give T cell receptor beta chains drawn from one sample of a study of shared T cell receptors in the human thymus. Sequencing was performed with immunoSEQ multiplex PCR; in TCRdb, only in-frame clones are kept and a portion is missing. The data hold roughly 550,000 clones, with around 82% observed a single time. The same specimen was also included in a second study, on human thymus T cells.

Sequenced input: thymocytes. These receptors were taken from a boy less than two years old with a congenital heart defect. The conserved cysteine and the conserved F or W are not part of the CDR3 here. Not every row has a clone size; where given, it reads once, few, many or a size class.

j_gene,len,v_gene,abundance,CDR3aa
TRBJ2-3,14,TRBV2,few,ASSANRDRITDTQY
TRBJ2-1,14,TRBV28,once,ASSPPTAEGYNEQF
TRBJ2-5,12,TRBV19,-,ASSLGTRGGTQY
TRBJ2-6,15,TRBV18,few,ASSPGFGSSGANVLT
TRBJ1-2,19,TRBV4-3,-,ASSQDVATVDRTSSNYGYT
TRBJ2-1,13,TRBV27,-,ASIGIGESYNEQF
TRBJ2-7,11,TRBV7-6,-,ASSLAATYEQY
TRBJ2-7,14,TRBV18,-,ASSPPGGSGAYEQY
TRBJ2-7,13,TRBV12-5,once,ASGLTLVGQGEQY
TRBJ1-1,16,TRBV25-1,-,ASSALETNREGFPEAF
TRBJ2-1,14,TRBV6-5,once,ASSYSGGGADDEQF
TRBJ2-1,16,TRBV5-6,-,ASSLGRLAGGSYNEQF
TRBJ1-2,15,TRBV4-3,-,ASSQDEWRTGIGGYT
TRBJ2-3,15,TRBV4-3,few,ASSHRRGNRDTDTQY
TRBJ2-5,16,TRBV5-1,-,ASSHNGAGGPEQETQY
TRBJ1-1,18,TRBV14,-,ASSHADRMGQGQLNTEAF
TRBJ1-5,11,TRBV28,-,ASSCQGGQPQH
TRBJ2-7,15,TRBV11-2,-,ASSLDPPSWGPYEQY
TRBJ2-1,13,TRBV9,-,ASSKPGTGGNEQF
TRBJ1-2,15,TRBV4-1,-,ASSQELVTGANYGYT
TRBJ1-5,13,TRBV19,-,ASMGAPYSNQPQH
TRBJ2-1,16,TRBV7-2,-,ASSLDPSVGGPYNEQF
TRBJ1-5,12,TRBV19,-,ASQTHGSNQPQH
TRBJ2-6,14,TRBV7-9,few,ASSGHRVSGANVLT
TRBJ1-1,12,TRBV6-5,-,ASNPTGAGTEAF
TRBJ1-2,12,TRBV2,-,ASSDRVVQDGYT